This T cell receptor (beta chain) is from a study of CD8+ T cells in alopecia areata. Investigators isolated RNA and reverse transcribed it into cDNA to act as the sequencing template. Method: immunoSEQ multiplex PCR; TCRdb's copy keeps in-frame clones and lacks some. The data show roughly 76,000 clones, with approximately 30% seen just once and about 16% held by the top ten. CDR1 is SGHAT and CDR2 is FQNNGV in the germline V gene. V was pared by 2 bases and J by 8 bases, with 6 bases between. The length of the CDR3 is 11 residues. The treatment was: oral pan-JAK inhibitor, 5-10 mg twice daily. The origin of this receptor is a human donor with alopecia areata. The material sequenced was CD8+ T cells sorted from blood, taken at week 4, from a patient treated with tofacitinib. This chain joins TRBV11-2 and TRBJ1-1, with D hard to call. DNA for the CDR3: TGTGCCAGCAGCTTAAGGACCGAAGCTTTCTTT. It encodes CASSLRTEAFF.